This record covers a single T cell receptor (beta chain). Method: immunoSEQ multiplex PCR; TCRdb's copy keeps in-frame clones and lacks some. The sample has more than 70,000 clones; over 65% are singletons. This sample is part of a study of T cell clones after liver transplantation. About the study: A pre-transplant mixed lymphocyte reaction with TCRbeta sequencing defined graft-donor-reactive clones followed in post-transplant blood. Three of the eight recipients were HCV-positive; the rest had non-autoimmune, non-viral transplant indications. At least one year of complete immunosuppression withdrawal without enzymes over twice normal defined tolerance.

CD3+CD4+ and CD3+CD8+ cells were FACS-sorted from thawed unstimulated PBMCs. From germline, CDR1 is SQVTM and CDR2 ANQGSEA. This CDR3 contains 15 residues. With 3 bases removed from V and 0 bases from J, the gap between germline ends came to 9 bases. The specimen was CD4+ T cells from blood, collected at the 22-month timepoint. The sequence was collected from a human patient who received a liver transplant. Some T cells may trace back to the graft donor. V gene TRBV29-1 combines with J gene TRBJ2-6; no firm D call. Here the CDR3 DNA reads TGCAGCGTTGATAGTGAGGACTCTGGGGCCAACGTCCTGACTTTC. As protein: CSVDSEDSGANVLTF.